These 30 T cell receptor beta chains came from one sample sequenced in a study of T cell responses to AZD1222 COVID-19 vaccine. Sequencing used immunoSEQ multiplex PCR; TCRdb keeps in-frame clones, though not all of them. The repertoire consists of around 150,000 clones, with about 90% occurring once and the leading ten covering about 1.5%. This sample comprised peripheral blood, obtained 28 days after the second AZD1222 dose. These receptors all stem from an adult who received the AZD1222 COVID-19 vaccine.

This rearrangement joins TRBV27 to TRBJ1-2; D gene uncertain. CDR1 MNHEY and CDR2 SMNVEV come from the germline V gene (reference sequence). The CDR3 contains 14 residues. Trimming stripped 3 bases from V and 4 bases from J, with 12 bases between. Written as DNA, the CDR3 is TGTGCCAGCAGTTTTAGACCGGCCGGCTATGGCTACACCTTC. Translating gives CASSFRPAGYGYTF.

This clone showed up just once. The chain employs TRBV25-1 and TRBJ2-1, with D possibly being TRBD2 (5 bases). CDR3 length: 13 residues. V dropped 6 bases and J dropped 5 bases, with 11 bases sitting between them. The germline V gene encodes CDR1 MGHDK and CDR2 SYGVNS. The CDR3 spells CASRPDGNNEQFF. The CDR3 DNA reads TGTGCCAGCAGGCCTGACGGGAACAATGAGCAGTTCTTC. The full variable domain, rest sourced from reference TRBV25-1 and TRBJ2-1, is EADIYQTPRYLVIGTGKKITLECSQTMGHDKMYWYQQDPGMELHLIHYSYGVNSTEKGDLSSESTVSRIRTEHFPLTLESARPSHTSQYLCASRPDGNNEQFFGPGTRLTVL.

Written as DNA, the CDR3 is TGCGCCAGCCGCCCCGGGGTAGCGGGAATCAACGAGCAGTACTTC. Its translation: CASRPGVAGINEQYF. The chain is built from TRBV5-1 and TRBJ2-7, with 8 bases fitting TRBD2. Germline V gene sequence: CDR1 SGHRS, CDR2 YFSETQ. The CDR3 is 15 residues long. The V and J ends lost 7 bases and 5 bases, in that order; junction bases with no gene match: 14.

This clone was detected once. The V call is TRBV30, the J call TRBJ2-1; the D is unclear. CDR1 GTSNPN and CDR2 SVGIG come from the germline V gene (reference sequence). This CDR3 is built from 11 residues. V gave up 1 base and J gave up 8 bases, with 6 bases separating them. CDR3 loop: CAWSGFDEQFF. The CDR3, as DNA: TGTGCCTGGAGTGGATTTGATGAGCAGTTCTTC. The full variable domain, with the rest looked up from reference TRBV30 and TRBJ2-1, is SQTIHQWPATLVQPVGSPLSLECTVEGTSNPNLYWYRQAAGRGLQLLFYSVGIGQISSEVPQNLSASRPQDRQFILSSKKLLLSDSGFYLCAWSGFDEQFFGPGTRLTVL.

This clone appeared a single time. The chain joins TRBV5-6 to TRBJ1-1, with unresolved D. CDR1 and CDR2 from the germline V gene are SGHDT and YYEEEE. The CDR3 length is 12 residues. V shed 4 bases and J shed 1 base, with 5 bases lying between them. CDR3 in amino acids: CASSGSNTEAFF. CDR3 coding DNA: TGTGCCAGCAGCGGGTCGAACACTGAAGCTTTCTTT.

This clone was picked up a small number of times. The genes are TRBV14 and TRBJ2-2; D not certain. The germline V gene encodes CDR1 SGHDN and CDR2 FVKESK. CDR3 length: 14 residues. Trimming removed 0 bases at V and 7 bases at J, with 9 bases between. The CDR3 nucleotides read TGTGCCAGCAGCCAAGAGGGTAGCTACGGGGAGCTGTTTTTT. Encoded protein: CASSQEGSYGELFF.

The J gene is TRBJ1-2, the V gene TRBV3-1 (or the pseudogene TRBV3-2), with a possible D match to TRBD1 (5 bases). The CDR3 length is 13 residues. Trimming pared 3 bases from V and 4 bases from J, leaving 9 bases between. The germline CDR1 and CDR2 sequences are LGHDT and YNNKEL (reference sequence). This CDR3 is CASSQAGSYGYTF. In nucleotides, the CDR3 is TGTGCCAGCAGCCAGGCAGGGTCCTATGGCTACACCTTC.

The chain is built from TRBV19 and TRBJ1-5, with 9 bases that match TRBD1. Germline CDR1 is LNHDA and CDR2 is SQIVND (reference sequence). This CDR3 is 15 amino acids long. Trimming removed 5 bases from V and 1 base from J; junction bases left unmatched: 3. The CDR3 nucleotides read TGTGCCAGTAGTCCGGACAGGGGAAGCAATCAGCCCCAGCATTTT. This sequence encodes CASSPDRGSNQPQHF.

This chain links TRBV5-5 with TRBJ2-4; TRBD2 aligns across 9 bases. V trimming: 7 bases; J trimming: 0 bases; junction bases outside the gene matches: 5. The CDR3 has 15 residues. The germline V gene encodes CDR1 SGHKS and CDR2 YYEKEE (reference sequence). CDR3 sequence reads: CASGERGEAKNIQYF. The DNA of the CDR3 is TGTGCCAGCGGTGAGCGGGGGGAAGCCAAAAACATTCAGTACTTC.

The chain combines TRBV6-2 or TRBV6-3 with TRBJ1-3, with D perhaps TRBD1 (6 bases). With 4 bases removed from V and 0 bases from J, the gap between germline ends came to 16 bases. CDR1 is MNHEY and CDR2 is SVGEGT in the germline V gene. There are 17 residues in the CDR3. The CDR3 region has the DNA TGTGCCAGCAGTTCTTCCCCGACAGGCCTCTCTGGAAACACCATATATTTT. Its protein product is CASSSSPTGLSGNTIYF.

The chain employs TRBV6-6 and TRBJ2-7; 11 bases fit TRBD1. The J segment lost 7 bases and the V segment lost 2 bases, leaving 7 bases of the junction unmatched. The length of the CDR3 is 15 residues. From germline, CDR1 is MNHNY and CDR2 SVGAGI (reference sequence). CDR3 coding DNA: TGTGCCAGCAGTTACCGTCCGGGACAGGGGGGTGAGCAGTACTTC. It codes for CASSYRPGQGGEQYF.

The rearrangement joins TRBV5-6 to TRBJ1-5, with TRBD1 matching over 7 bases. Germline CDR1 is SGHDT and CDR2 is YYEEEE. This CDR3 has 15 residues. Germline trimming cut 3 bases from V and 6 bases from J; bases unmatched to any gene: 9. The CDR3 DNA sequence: TGTGCCAGCAGCTCAAATCGACAGGGAGGTCAGCCCCAGCATTTT. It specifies CASSSNRQGGQPQHF. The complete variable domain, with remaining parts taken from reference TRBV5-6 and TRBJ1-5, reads DAGVTQSPTHLIKTRGQQVTLRCSPKSGHDTVSWYQQALGQGPQFIFQYYEEEERQRGNFPDRFSGHQFPNYSSELNVNALLLGDSALYLCASSSNRQGGQPQHFGDGTRLSIL.

CDR3 DNA: TGTGCCAGCAGCTTAAGTTCCGTAAATGGCTACACCTTC. Translation: CASSLSSVNGYTF. V usage is TRBV11-2 and J usage is TRBJ1-2; D unresolved. Trimming shortened V by 2 bases and J by 6 bases, and 10 bases separated the two germline ends. Per the germline V gene, CDR1 is SGHAT and CDR2 is FQNNGV. The CDR3 has 13 amino acids.

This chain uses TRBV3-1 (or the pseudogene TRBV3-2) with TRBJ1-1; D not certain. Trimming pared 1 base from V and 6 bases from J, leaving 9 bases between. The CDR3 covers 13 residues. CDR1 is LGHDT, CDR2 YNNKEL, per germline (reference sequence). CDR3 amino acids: CASSQGNSPEAFF. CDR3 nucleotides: TGTGCCAGCAGCCAAGGAAACAGCCCTGAAGCTTTCTTT.

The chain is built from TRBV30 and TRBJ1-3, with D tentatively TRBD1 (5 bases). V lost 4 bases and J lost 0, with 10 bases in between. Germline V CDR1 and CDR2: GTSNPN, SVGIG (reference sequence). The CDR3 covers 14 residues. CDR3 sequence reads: CAWTLGGSGNTIYF. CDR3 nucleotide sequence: TGTGCCTGGACTCTCGGGGGCTCTGGAAACACCATATATTTT.

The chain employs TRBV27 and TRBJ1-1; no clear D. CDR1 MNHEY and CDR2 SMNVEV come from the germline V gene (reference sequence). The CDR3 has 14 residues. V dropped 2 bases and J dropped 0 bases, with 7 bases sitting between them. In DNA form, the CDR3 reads TGTGCCAGCAGTTTAGGCAGGTTGAACACTGAAGCTTTCTTT. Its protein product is CASSLGRLNTEAFF.

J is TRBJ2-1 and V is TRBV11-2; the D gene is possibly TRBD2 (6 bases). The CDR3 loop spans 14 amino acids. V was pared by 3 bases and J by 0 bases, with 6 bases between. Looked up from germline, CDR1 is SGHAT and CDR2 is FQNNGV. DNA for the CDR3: TGTGCCAGCAGCTTGGGGGGCTCCTACAATGAGCAGTTCTTC. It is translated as CASSLGGSYNEQFF.

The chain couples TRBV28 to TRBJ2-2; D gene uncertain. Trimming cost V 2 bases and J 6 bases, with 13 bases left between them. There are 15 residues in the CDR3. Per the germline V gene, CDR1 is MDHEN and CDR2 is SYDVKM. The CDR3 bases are TGTGCCAGCAGTTTAGCCGTCCAGGCCCCCGGGGAGCTGTTTTTT. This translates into CASSLAVQAPGELFF. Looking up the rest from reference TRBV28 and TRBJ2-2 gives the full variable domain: DVKVTQSSRYLVKRTGEKVFLECVQDMDHENMFWYRQDPGLGLRLIYFSYDVKMKEKGDIPEGYSVSREKKERFSLILESASTNQTSMYLCASSLAVQAPGELFFGEGSRLTVL.

The CDR3 DNA follows: TGTGCCAGCAGCCCCGGGGGGGCCTCAACTAATGAAAAACTGTTTTTT. Protein sequence: CASSPGGASTNEKLFF. The chain has TRBV7-2 and TRBJ1-4; a weak D match, TRBD1 (6 bases). CDR1 is SGHTA and CDR2 is FQGNSA in the germline V gene. This CDR3 has 16 amino acids. Trimming removed 5 bases from V and 0 bases from J, with 13 bases in between.

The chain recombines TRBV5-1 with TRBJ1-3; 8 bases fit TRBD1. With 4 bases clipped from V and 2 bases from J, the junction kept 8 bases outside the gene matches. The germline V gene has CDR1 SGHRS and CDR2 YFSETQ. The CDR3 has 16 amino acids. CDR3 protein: CASSPDRGPPGNTIYF. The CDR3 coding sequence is TGCGCCAGCAGCCCTGACAGGGGTCCCCCTGGAAACACCATATATTTT.

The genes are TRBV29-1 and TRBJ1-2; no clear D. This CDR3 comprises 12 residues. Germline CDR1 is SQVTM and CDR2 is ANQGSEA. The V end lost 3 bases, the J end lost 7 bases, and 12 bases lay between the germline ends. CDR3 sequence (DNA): TGCAGCGTTGAGGGTCCGAATCGTGGCTACACCTTC. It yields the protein CSVEGPNRGYTF.

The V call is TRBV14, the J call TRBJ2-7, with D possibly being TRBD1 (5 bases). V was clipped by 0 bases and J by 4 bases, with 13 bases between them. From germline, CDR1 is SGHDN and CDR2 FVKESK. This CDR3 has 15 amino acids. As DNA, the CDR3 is TGTGCCAGCAGCCAAGATCCTCAGGGTTGGTACGAGCAGTACTTC. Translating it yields CASSQDPQGWYEQYF.

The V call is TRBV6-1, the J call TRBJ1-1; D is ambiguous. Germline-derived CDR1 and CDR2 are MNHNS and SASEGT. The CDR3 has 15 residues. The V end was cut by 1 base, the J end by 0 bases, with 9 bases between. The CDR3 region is CASSEDLGMNTEAFF. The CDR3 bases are TGTGCCAGCAGTGAAGATCTGGGGATGAACACTGAAGCTTTCTTT.

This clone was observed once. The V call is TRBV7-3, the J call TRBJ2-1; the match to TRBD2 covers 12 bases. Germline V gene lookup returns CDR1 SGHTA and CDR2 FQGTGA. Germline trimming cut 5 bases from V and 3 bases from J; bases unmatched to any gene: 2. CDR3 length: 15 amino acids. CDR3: CASSRTSGNYNEQFF. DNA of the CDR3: TGTGCCAGCAGCCGGACTAGCGGGAACTACAATGAGCAGTTCTTC. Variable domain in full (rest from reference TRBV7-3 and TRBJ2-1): GAGVSQTPSNKVTEKGKYVELRCDPISGHTALYWYRQSLGQGPEFLIYFQGTGAADDSGLPNDRFFAVRPEGSVSTLKIQRTERGDSAVYLCASSRTSGNYNEQFFGPGTRLTVL.

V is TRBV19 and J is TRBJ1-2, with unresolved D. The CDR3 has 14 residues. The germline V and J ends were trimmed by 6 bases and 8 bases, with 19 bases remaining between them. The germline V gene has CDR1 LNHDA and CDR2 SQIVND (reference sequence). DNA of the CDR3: TGTGCCAGTAGGGACGCGGGTCGGGAATCGGGCTACACCTTC. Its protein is CASRDAGRESGYTF. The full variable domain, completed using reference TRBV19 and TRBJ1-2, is DGGITQSPKYLFRKEGQNVTLSCEQNLNHDAMYWYRQDPGQGLRLIYYSQIVNDFQKGDIAEGYSVSREKKESFPLTVTSAQKNPTAFYLCASRDAGRESGYTFGSGTRLTVV.

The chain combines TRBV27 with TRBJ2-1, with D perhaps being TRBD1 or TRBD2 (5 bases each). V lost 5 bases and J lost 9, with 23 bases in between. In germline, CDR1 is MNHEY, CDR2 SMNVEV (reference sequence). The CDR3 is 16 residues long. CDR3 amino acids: CASSPLLDIGGGEQFF. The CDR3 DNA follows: TGTGCCAGCAGTCCACTACTGGACATAGGTGGGGGTGAGCAGTTCTTC.

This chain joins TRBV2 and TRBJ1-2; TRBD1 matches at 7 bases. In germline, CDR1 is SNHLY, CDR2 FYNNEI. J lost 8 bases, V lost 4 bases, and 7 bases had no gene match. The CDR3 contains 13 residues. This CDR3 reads CASSVDRTGGYTF. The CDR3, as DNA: TGTGCCAGCAGTGTGGACAGGACTGGCGGCTACACCTTC.

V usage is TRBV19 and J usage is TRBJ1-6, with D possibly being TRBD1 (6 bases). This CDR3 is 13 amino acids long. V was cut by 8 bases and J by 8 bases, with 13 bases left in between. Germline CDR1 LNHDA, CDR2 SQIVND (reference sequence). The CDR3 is CASSSHRDSPLHF. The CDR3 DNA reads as TGTGCCAGTTCTTCCCACAGGGATTCACCCCTCCACTTT.

Written as DNA, the CDR3 is TGTGCTAGTGGTTTTGACAGCAACACTGAAGCTTTCTTT. Protein product: CASGFDSNTEAFF. The chain has TRBV12-5 and TRBJ1-1; D might be TRBD1 (5 bases). The CDR3 contains 13 residues. CDR1 and CDR2 from the germline V gene are LGHNT and FRNRAP. V was clipped by 3 bases and J by 2 bases, with 7 bases between them. The whole variable domain, filled in from reference TRBV12-5 and TRBJ1-1, reads DARVTQTPRHKVTEMGQEVTMRCQPILGHNTVFWYRQTMMQGLELLAYFRNRAPLDDSGMPKDRFSAEMPDATLATLKIQPSEPRDSAVYFCASGFDSNTEAFFGQGTRLTVV.

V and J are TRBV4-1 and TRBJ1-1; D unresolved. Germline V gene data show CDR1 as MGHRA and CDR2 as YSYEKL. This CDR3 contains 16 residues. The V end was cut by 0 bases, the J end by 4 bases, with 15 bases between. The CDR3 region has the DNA TGCGCCAGCAGCCAAGATAGAATAGGAGATGGCACTGAAGCTTTCTTT. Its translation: CASSQDRIGDGTEAFF.